This TCR beta chain was sequenced during a study of post-analysis software for immune sequencing data. Looking at the study overall: Some patients lacked subtype; others had relapsing-remitting, secondary progressive or progressive-relapsing disease.

Points on this clonotype: The antigen is undetermined.

Each TCR beta cDNA library carried unique molecular identifiers. cDNA molecules numbering about 490,000 came from approximately 0.91 to 9.4 million T cells. TCRdb fed the PCR reads into MiXCR, producing one record per CDR3 protein. This table holds about 770,000 distinct CDR3 sequences, around 42% found once. Study-wide points: About five TRBV segments, including TRBV5-6, TRBV5-1 and TRBV20-1, were more frequent in patients than controls. A significant reduction in normalized Chao1 diversity was observed in multiple sclerosis patients versus controls.

This CDR3 has 14 amino acids. The V end was cut by 4 bases, the J end by 2 bases, with 8 bases between. CDR1 is SNHLY and CDR2 is FYNNEI in the germline V gene. The source is a girl aged 10-17 years with multiple sclerosis. Sequencing input: blood. The genes are TRBV2 and TRBJ2-2; no reliable D call. CDR3 in amino acids: CASSATINTGELFF. The CDR3 nucleotides are TGTGCCAGCAGTGCCACAATCAACACCGGGGAGCTGTTTTTT.